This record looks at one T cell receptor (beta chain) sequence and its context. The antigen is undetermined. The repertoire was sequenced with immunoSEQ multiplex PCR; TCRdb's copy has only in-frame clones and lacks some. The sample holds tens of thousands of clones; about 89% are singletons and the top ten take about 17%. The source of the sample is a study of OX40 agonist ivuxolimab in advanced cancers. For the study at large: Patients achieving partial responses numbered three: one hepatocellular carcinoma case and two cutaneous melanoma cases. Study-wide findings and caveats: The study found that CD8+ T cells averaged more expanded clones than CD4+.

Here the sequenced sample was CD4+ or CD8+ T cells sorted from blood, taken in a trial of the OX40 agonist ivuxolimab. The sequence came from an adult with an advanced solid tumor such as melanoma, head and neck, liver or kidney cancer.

CDR3 region: CASSVGGLETQYF. CDR3 DNA sequence: TGTGCCAGCAGTGTAGGGGGTTTGGAGACCCAGTACTTC. The chain joins TRBV25-1 to TRBJ2-5, with D perhaps matching TRBD1 (6 bases). The CDR3 contains 13 residues. CDR1 is MGHDK and CDR2 is SYGVNS in the germline V gene. Between the trimmed V and J ends, which lost 4 bases and 5 bases, there was a span of 11 bases.